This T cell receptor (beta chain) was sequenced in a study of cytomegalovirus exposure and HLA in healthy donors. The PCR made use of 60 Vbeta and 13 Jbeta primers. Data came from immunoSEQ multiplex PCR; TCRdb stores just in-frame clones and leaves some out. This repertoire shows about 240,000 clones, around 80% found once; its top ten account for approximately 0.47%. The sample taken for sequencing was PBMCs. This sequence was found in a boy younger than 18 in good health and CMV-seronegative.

The CDR3 loop is CAWSVRRWDSQNTEAFF. The CDR3 DNA reads TGTGCCTGGAGTGTACGACGCTGGGACAGCCAGAACACTGAAGCTTTCTTT. V gene TRBV30 combines with J gene TRBJ1-1, with TRBD1 matching 7 bases. The V gene end was trimmed by 0 bases and the J gene end by 1 base; junction bases not matched to a gene: 11. From germline, CDR1 is GTSNPN and CDR2 SVGIG (reference sequence). This CDR3 region has 17 residues.